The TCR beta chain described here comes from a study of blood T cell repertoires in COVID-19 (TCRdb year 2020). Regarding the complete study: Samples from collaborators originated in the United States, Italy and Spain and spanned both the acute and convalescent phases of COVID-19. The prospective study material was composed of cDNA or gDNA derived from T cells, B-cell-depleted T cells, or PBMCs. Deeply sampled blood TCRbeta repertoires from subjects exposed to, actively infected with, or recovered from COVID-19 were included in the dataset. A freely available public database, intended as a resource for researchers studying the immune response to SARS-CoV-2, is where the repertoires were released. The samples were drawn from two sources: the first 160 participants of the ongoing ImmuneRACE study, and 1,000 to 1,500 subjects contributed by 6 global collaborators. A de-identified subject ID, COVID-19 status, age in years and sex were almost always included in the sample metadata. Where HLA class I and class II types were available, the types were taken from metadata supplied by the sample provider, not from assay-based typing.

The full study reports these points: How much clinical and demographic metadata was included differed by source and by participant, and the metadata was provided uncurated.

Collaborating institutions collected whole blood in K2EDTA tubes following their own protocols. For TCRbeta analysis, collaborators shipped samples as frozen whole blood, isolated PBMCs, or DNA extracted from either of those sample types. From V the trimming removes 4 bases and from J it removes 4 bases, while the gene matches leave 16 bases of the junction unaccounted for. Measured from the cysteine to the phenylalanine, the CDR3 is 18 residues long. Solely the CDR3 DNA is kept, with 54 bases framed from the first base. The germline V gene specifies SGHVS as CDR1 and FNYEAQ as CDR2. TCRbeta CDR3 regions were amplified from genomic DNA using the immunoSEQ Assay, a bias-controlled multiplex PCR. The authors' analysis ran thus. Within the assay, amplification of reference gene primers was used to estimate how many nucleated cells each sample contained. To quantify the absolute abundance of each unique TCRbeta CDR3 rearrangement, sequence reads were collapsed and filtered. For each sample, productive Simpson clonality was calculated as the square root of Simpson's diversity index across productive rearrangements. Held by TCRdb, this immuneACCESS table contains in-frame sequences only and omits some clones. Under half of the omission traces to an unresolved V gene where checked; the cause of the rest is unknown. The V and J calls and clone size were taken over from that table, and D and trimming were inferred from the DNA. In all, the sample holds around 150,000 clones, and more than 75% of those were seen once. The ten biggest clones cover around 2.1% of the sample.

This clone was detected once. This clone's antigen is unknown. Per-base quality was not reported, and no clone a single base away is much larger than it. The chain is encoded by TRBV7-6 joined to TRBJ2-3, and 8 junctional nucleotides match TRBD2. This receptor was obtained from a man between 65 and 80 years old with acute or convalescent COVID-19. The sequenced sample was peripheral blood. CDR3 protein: CASSSTKTSGSRADTQYF. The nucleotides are TGTGCCAGCAGCTCCACCAAAACCAGCGGGAGTCGGGCAGATACGCAGTATTTT. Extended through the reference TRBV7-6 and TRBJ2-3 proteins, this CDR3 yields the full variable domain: GAGVSQSPRYKVTKRGQDVALRCDPISGHVSLYWYRQALGQGPEFLTYFNYEAQQDKSGLPNDRFSAERPEGSISTLTIQRTEQRDSAMYRCASSSTKTSGSRADTQYFGPGTRLTVL.